This TCR beta chain comes out of a study of T cell responses to AZD1222 COVID-19 vaccine. Broader study findings: At baseline, just five or six AZD1222 recipients tested seropositive. All repertoire sampling was performed exclusively after the peak T cell response. Clonal diversity may have been underestimated, and the donors were mostly white British, with more females than males.

A word on this clone: As yet, its antigen is unknown.

The length of the CDR3 is 16 residues. V gave up 0 bases and J gave up 5 bases, with 17 bases separating them. In germline, CDR1 is SGHRS, CDR2 YFSETQ. Repertoires were generated with immunoSEQ multiplex PCR, while TCRdb's copy carries only in-frame clones and drops some. The sample has about 130,000 clones; roughly 90% are singletons. The origin of this receptor is an adult in good health. Material: peripheral blood, obtained on day 0 of AZD1222 vaccination. V usage is TRBV5-1 and J usage is TRBJ1-1; TRBD1 is a possible D gene (5 bases). CDR3 coding DNA: TGCGCCAGCAGCTTGGGACGTACAGGTTCGGGGACTGAAGCTTTCTTT. As protein: CASSLGRTGSGTEAFF.